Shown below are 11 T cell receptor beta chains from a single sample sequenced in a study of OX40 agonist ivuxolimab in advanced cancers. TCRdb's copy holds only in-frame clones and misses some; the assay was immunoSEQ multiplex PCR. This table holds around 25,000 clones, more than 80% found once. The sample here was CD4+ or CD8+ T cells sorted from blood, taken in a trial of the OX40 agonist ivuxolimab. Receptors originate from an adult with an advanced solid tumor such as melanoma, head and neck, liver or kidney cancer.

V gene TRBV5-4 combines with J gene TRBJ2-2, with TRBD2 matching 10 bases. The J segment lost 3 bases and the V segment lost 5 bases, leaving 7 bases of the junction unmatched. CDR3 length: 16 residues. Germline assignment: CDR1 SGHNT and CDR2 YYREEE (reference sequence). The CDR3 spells CASRKAGGPHTGELFF. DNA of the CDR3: TGTGCCAGCAGGAAAGCGGGGGGGCCGCACACCGGGGAGCTGTTTTTT.

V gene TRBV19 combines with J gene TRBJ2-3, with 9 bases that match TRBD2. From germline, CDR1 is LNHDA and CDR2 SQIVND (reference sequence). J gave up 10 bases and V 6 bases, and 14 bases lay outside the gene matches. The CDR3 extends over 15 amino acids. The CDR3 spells CASSQSGGKSGAQYF. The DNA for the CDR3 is TGTGCCAGTAGCCAGAGCGGGGGGAAGTCCGGGGCGCAGTATTTT.

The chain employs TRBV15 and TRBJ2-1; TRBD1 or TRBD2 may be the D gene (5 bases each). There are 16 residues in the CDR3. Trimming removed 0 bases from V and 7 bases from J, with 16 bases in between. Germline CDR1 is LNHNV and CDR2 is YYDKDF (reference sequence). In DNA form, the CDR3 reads TGTGCCACCAGCAGAGAGCCCAGACAGTGGGGGAATGAGCAGTTCTTC. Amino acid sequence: CATSREPRQWGNEQFF.

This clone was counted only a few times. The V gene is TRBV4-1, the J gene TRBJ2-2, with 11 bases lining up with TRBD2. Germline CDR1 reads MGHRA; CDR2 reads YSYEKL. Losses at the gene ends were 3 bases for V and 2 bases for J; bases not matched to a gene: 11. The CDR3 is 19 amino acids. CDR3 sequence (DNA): TGCGCCAGCAGCCAGAGCCCTCTAGCGGGGGGTCCTAACACCGGGGAGCTGTTTTTT. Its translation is CASSQSPLAGGPNTGELFF.

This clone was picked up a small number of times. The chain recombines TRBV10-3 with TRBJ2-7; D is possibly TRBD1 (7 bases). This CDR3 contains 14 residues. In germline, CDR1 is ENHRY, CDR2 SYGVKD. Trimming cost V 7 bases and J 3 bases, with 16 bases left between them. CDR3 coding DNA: TGTGCCATCAACGGGGGCAGGGGGAGCTACGAGCAGTACTTC. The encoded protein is CAINGGRGSYEQYF.

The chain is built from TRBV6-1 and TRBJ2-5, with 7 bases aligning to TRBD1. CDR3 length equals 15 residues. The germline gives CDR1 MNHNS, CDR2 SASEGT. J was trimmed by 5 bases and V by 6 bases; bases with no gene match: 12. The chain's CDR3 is CASSVGQAWGETQYF. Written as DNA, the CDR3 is TGTGCCAGCAGCGTAGGACAGGCCTGGGGGGAGACCCAGTACTTC.

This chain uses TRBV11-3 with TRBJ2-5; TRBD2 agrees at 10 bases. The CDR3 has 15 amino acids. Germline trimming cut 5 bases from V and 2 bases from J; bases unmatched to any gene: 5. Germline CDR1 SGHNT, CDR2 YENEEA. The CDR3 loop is CASSQGTSEQETQYF. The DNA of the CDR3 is TGTGCCAGCAGCCAAGGGACTAGCGAACAAGAGACCCAGTACTTC. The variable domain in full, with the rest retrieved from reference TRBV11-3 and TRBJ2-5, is EAGVVQSPRYKIIEKKQPVAFWCNPISGHNTLYWYLQNLGQGPELLIRYENEEAVDDSQLPKDRFSAERLKGVDSTLKIQPAELGDSAVYLCASSQGTSEQETQYFGPGTRLLVL.

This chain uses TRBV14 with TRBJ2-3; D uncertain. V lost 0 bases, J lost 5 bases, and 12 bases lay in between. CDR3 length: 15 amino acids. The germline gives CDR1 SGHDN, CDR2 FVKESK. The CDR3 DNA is TGTGCCAGCAGCCAAGACTCCTACTTTGGAGATACGCAGTATTTT. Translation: CASSQDSYFGDTQYF.

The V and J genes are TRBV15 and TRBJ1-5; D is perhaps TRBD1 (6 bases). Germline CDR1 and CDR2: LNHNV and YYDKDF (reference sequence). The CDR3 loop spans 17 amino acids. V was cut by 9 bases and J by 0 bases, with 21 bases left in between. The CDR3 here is CATATGAAFYSNQPQHF. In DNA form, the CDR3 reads TGTGCCACGGCCACGGGGGCTGCGTTTTATAGCAATCAGCCCCAGCATTTT.

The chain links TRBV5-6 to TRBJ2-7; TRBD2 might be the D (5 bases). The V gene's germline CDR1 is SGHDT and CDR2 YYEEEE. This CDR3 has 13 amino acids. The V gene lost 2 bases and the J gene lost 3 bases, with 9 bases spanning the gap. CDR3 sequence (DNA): TGTGCCAGCAGCTTCCTCCGGGACTACGAGCAGTACTTC. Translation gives CASSFLRDYEQYF.

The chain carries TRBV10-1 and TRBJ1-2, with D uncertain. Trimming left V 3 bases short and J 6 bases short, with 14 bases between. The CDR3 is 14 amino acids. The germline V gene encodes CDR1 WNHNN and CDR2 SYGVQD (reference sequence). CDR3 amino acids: CASSDRALAHGYTF. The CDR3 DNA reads TGCGCCAGCAGTGACCGGGCCTTGGCCCATGGCTACACCTTC.